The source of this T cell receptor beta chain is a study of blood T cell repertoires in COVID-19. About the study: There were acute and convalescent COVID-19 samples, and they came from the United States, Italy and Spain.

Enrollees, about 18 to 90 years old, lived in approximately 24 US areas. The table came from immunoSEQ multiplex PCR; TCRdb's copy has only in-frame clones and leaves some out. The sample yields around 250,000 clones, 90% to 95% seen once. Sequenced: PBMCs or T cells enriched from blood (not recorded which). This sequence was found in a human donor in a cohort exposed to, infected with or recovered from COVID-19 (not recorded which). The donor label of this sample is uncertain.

The CDR3 nucleotides read TGTGCCTGGAGTAGACAGGGGTACAATCAGCCCCAGCATTTT. This gives the protein CAWSRQGYNQPQHF. This sequence joins TRBV30 and TRBJ1-5, with TRBD1 identical over 8 bases. Losses at the gene ends were 2 bases for V and 3 bases for J; bases not matched to a gene: 3. The CDR3 totals 14 residues. Germline CDR1 and CDR2: GTSNPN and SVGIG (reference sequence).